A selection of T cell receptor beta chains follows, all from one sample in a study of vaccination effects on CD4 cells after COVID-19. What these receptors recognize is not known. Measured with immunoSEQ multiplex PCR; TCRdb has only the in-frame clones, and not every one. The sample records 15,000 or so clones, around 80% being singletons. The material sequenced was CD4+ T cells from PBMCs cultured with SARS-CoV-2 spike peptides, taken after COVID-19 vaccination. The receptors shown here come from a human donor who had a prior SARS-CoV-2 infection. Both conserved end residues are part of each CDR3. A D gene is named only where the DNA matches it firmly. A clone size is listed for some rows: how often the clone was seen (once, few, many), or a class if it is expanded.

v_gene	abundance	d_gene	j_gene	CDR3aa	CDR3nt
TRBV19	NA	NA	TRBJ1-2	CASSIRVNYGYTF	TGTGCCAGTAGTATACGTGTAAACTATGGCTACACCTTC
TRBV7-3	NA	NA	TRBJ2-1	CASSPRRDYNEQFF	TGTGCCAGCAGCCCCCGGCGGGACTACAATGAGCAGTTCTTC
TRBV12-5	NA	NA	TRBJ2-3	CASGRPDTQYF	TGTGCTAGTGGACGTCCAGATACGCAGTATTTT
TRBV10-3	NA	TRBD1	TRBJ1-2	CANGQGINYGYTF	TGTGCCAACGGACAGGGGATTAACTATGGCTACACCTTC
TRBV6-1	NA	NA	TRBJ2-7	CASSETRYEQYF	TGTGCCAGCAGTGAAACGAGGTACGAGCAGTACTTC
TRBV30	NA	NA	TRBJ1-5	CAWSVTGNQPQHF	TGTGCCTGGAGTGTAACCGGGAATCAGCCCCAGCATTTT
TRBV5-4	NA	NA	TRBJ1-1	CASSLAQNTEAFF	TGTGCCAGCAGCTTGGCCCAAAACACTGAAGCTTTCTTT
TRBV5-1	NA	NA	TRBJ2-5	CASSLSAAQETQYF	TGCGCCAGCAGCTTGTCGGCAGCCCAAGAGACCCAGTACTTC
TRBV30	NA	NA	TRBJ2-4	CAWRRLGENIQYF	TGTGCCTGGAGGCGGTTAGGCGAAAACATTCAGTACTTC
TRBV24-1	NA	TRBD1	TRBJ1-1	CATSDLHLRDSDVTEAFF	TGTGCCACCAGTGATTTGCACTTAAGGGACAGTGATGTCACTGAAGCTTTCTTT
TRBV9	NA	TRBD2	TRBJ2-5	CASSVDTGGETQYF	TGTGCCAGCAGCGTAGATACGGGAGGGGAGACCCAGTACTTC
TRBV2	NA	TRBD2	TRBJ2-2	CASSVDPSGGVNTGELFF	TGTGCCAGCTCAGTCGACCCTAGCGGGGGGGTGAACACCGGGGAGCTGTTTTTT
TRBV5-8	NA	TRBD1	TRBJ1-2	CASSLLLGTAFYGYTF	TGTGCCAGCAGCTTGTTATTAGGGACAGCGTTCTATGGCTACACCTTC
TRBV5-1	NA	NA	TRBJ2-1	CASSKVGLGGYNEQFF	TGCGCCAGCAGTAAGGTCGGGTTGGGGGGATACAATGAGCAGTTCTTC
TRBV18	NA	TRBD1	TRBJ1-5	CASSLTGTGPDQPQHF	TGTGCCAGCTCACTTACCGGGACAGGGCCCGATCAGCCCCAGCATTTT
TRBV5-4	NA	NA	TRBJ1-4	CASSLVEKLFF	TGTGCCAGCAGCTTGGTCGAAAAACTGTTTTTT
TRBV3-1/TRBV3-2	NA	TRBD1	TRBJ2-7	CASGPTGTYEQYF	TGTGCCAGTGGACCGACAGGGACCTACGAGCAGTACTTC
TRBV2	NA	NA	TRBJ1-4	CASSGDDEKLFF	TGTGCCAGCAGTGGGGACGACGAAAAACTGTTTTTT
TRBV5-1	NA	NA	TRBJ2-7	CASSLGPLEGIAYEQYF	TGCGCCAGCAGCTTGGGACCGCTCGAGGGAATAGCCTACGAGCAGTACTTC
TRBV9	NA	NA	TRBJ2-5	CASSGILAAGTQYF	TGTGCCAGCAGCGGAATACTAGCAGCAGGGACCCAGTACTTC
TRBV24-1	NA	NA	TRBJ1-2	CATSQHPYISGYTF	TGTGCCACTTCACAGCATCCCTACATTTCTGGCTACACCTTC
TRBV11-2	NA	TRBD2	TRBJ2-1	CASSPRLAGVGNEQFF	TGTGCCAGCAGCCCCAGACTAGCGGGAGTAGGCAATGAGCAGTTCTTC
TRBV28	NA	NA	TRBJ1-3	CASSLREGTIYF	TGTGCCAGCAGTTTAAGAGAAGGCACCATATATTTT
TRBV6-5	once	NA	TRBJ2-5	CASSSRGLETQYF	TGTGCCAGCAGTTCCCGGGGGTTGGAGACCCAGTACTTC
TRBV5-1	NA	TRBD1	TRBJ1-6	CASSLEPGGSPLHF	TGCGCCAGCAGCTTGGAGCCAGGGGGTTCACCCCTCCACTTT
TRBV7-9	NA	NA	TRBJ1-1	CASSFREGTEAFF	TGTGCCAGCAGCTTCAGGGAGGGCACTGAAGCTTTCTTT
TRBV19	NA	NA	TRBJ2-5	CASSMVRAQETQYF	TGTGCCAGTAGTATGGTCAGAGCCCAAGAGACCCAGTACTTC
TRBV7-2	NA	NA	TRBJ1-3	CASSRQGQISGNTIYF	TGTGCCAGCAGCCGTCAGGGGCAGATCTCTGGAAACACCATATATTTT
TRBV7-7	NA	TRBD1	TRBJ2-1	CASSLNRGDEQFF	TGTGCTAGCAGCTTGAACAGGGGAGATGAGCAGTTCTTC
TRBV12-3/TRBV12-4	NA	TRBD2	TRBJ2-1	CASKGGRGGEQFF	TGTGCCAGCAAGGGCGGGAGGGGCGGTGAGCAGTTCTTC
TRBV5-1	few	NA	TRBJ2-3	CASSARDATDTQYF	TGCGCCAGCAGCGCCCGGGACGCTACAGATACGCAGTATTTT
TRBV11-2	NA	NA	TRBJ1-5	CASSKDGINQPQHF	TGTGCCAGCAGCAAGGACGGTATCAATCAGCCCCAGCATTTT
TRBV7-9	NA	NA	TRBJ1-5	CASSLGQGWDQPQHF	TGTGCCAGCAGCTTAGGGCAGGGCTGGGATCAGCCCCAGCATTTT
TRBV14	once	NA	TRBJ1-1	CASSQVWGATEAFF	TGTGCCAGCAGCCAAGTATGGGGCGCGACTGAAGCTTTCTTT
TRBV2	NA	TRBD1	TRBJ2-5	CATTGTGETQYF	TGTGCCACCACCGGGACAGGGGAGACCCAGTACTTC
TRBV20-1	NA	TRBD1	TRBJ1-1	CSASKRGHWTEAFF	TGCAGTGCTAGTAAAAGGGGGCACTGGACTGAAGCTTTCTTT